Each of the 23 T cell receptor beta chains below was sequenced from the same sample in a study of T-cell memory formation after mild COVID-19. TCRdb called the 5' RACE reads again in MiXCR, with one record for every CDR3 protein. The repertoire holds a few hundred thousand distinct CDR3 sequences, with 16% as singletons. The sample consisted of PBMCs or a T cell subset sorted from them (not recorded which). The receptors stem from a man between 18 and 35 years old who had mild COVID-19 (a few samples of this study predate the infection). Cell type and time point are not known.

The chain employs TRBV7-8 and TRBJ1-4, with D unclear. The V end was cut by 5 bases, the J end by 4 bases, with 5 bases between. Looked up from germline, CDR1 is SGHVS and CDR2 is FQNEAQ. This CDR3 contains 12 residues. The CDR3 is CASSPYNEKLFF. CDR3 DNA: TGTGCCAGCAGCCCATATAATGAAAAACTGTTTTTT.

This clonotype occurred once. The J gene is TRBJ1-1, the V gene TRBV6-5; 8 nucleotides align to TRBD1. CDR3 length: 16 amino acids. Germline loops: CDR1 MNHEY, CDR2 SVGAGI. The J segment lost 6 bases and the V segment lost 2 bases, leaving 11 bases of the junction unmatched. CDR3 sequence: CASSYRWTGRLAEAFF. As DNA, the CDR3 is TGTGCCAGCAGTTACCGATGGACAGGGCGGTTGGCTGAAGCTTTCTTT.

The chain joins TRBV11-3 to TRBJ2-1; D may be TRBD2 (6 bases). Germline CDR1 SGHNT, CDR2 YENEEA. The CDR3 consists of 13 residues. Trimming shortened V by 3 bases and J by 5 bases, and 8 bases separated the two germline ends. CDR3 loop: CASSFRRDNEQFF. The CDR3 coding sequence is TGTGCCAGCAGCTTTAGGAGGGACAATGAGCAGTTCTTC.

This chain links TRBV29-1 with TRBJ1-2; no clear D gene. The CDR3 is 13 amino acids. Between the trimmed V and J ends, which lost 5 bases and 6 bases, there was a span of 16 bases. In germline, CDR1 is SQVTM, CDR2 ANQGSEA. The CDR3 here is CSVTRGGQDGYTF. CDR3 sequence (DNA): TGCAGCGTTACCCGAGGTGGGCAAGATGGCTACACCTTC.

This clonotype has a count of ten or more. This chain connects TRBV7-2 to TRBJ2-3; 10 nucleotides line up with TRBD2. J was trimmed by 6 bases and V by 2 bases; bases with no gene match: 2. Germline V gene lookup returns CDR1 SGHTA and CDR2 FQGNSA. The CDR3 loop spans 14 amino acids. As DNA, the CDR3 is TGTGCCAGCAGCTTAAATAGCGGGGGGGATACGCAGTATTTT. Translating gives CASSLNSGGDTQYF.

This clonotype was detected a few times. The chain combines TRBV5-1 with TRBJ2-2; 10 bases are shared with TRBD2. Trimming at V came to 2 bases and at J to 8 bases, leaving 6 bases not matched to a gene. CDR3 length: 15 residues. Germline V lookup: CDR1 SGHRS, CDR2 YFSETQ. The CDR3 DNA reads TGCGCCAGCAGCTTCCAGCGGGGGGGCGAAGGGGAGCTGTTTTTT. Translating gives CASSFQRGGEGELFF.

The CDR3 reads CASSYSLADQETQYF. DNA of the CDR3: TGTGCCAGCAGTTACTCACTAGCGGACCAAGAGACCCAGTACTTC. The V gene is TRBV6-2 or TRBV6-3, the J gene TRBJ2-5; 8 nucleotides align to TRBD2. The CDR3 is made up of 15 amino acids. The germline CDR1 and CDR2 sequences are MNHEY and SVGEGT. V lost 0 bases, J lost 0 bases, and 0 bases stayed unmatched.

This clonotype has just a few counts. This rearrangement joins TRBV20-1 to TRBJ2-1; tentatively, D is TRBD2 (5 bases). Trimming left V 6 bases short and J 8 bases short, with 17 bases between. The CDR3 consists of 13 residues. Per germline, CDR1 DFQATT and CDR2 SNEGSKA (reference sequence). CDR3 coding DNA: TGCAGTGCCCTGCGGAGCGGCGGCGATGAGCAGTTCTTC. Protein product: CSALRSGGDEQFF.

The sample holds a few counts of this clonotype. V and J are TRBV12-3 or TRBV12-4 and TRBJ1-2; D remains ambiguous. Deletions cut 8 bases from V and 4 bases from J, with 17 bases between. This CDR3 comprises 14 residues. CDR3 sequence reads: CASRTAGRIYGYTF. The CDR3 DNA follows: TGTGCCAGCCGTACGGCTGGCAGGATCTATGGCTACACCTTC.

In this sample, this clonotype turned up many times. The chain couples TRBV12-3 or TRBV12-4 to TRBJ1-2; 8 positions match TRBD1. The V and J ends lost 4 bases and 2 bases, in that order; junction bases with no gene match: 3. The CDR3 consists of 14 residues. DNA of the CDR3: TGTGCCAGCAGTTCGGGACAGGCAAACTATGGCTACACCTTC. It encodes CASSSGQANYGYTF.

The chain carries TRBV7-2 and TRBJ1-2; the match to TRBD1 covers 8 bases. The V segment lost 4 bases and the J segment 4 bases; nucleotides outside the gene matches: 5. Germline lookup yields CDR1 SGHTA and CDR2 FQGNSA. The CDR3 runs to 14 residues. CDR3 nucleotide sequence: TGTGCCAGCAGCTCCCCGGACAGGGCCTATGGCTACACCTTC. Its translation: CASSSPDRAYGYTF.

This rearrangement joins TRBV12-3 or TRBV12-4 to TRBJ2-7; D is uncertain. The CDR3 contains 11 residues. Trimming cost V 1 base and J 5 bases, with 3 bases left between them. CDR3 DNA sequence: TGTGCCAGCAGTTTAGTCCACGAGCAGTACTTC. It is translated as CASSLVHEQYF.

The V and J genes are TRBV6-2 or TRBV6-3 and TRBJ2-7, with 8 bases lining up with TRBD1. Germline CDR1 is MNHEY and CDR2 is SVGEGT. The CDR3 runs to 16 residues. Trimming removed 6 bases from V and 4 bases from J; junction bases left unmatched: 14. The CDR3 protein is CASSVPGDRNTYEQYF. CDR3 nucleotide sequence: TGTGCCAGCAGCGTACCAGGGGACAGGAATACTTACGAGCAGTACTTC.

Ten or more counts support this clonotype. The chain combines TRBV20-1 with TRBJ2-1; 12 bases are a match to TRBD1. CDR1 is DFQATT, CDR2 SNEGSKA, per germline (reference sequence). With 3 bases clipped from V and 9 bases from J, the junction kept 3 bases outside the gene matches. This CDR3 is 13 amino acids long. This chain's CDR3 is CSASGTGGTEQFF. The CDR3 DNA sequence: TGCAGTGCTAGTGGGACAGGGGGCACTGAGCAGTTCTTC.

A few counts support this clonotype. Compared with germline, one end of the junction differs, possibly owing to a read error. The rearrangement links TRBV29-1 to TRBJ2-5; D not certain. The CDR3 sequence is 12 residues long. Germline-derived CDR1 and CDR2 are SQVTM and ANQGSEA. In nucleotides, the CDR3 is TGCAGCGTCGAAGACGGCCCAGAGACCCAGTACTTC. This gives the protein CSVEDGPETQYF.

The chain links TRBV6-2 or TRBV6-3 to TRBJ2-7; D is unresolved. V shed 8 bases and J shed 5 bases, with 16 bases lying between them. There are 13 residues in the CDR3. The germline gives CDR1 MNHEY, CDR2 SVGEGT. This CDR3 reads CASADDLPHEQYV. The CDR3 nucleotides read TGTGCCAGCGCGGACGACCTTCCCCACGAGCAGTACGTC.

In nucleotides, the CDR3 is TGTGCCAGCTCACCATCGTTTACAGGGCTTTCGGAGACCCAGTACTTC. It encodes CASSPSFTGLSETQYF. The chain links TRBV18 to TRBJ2-5; TRBD1 might be the D (6 bases). Trimming cost V 2 bases and J 5 bases, with 18 bases left between them. In germline, CDR1 is KGHSH, CDR2 LQKENI. This CDR3 is built from 16 residues.

The genes are TRBV4-1 and TRBJ1-4; D perhaps matches TRBD1 (5 bases). Germline loops: CDR1 MGHRA, CDR2 YSYEKL. This CDR3 contains 14 residues. Trimming cost V 10 bases and J 8 bases, with 20 bases left between them. This CDR3 is CATAPGGGGEKLFF. As DNA, the CDR3 is TGCGCCACCGCCCCTGGGGGAGGTGGAGAAAAACTGTTTTTT.

The V call is TRBV20-1, the J call TRBJ2-3; D is unclear. CDR3 length: 13 amino acids. Trimming removed 5 bases at V and 5 bases at J, with 14 bases between. Per germline, CDR1 DFQATT and CDR2 SNEGSKA (reference sequence). The CDR3 region has the DNA TGCAGTGCTGGAAGGCCCTGGGGAGATACGCAGTATTTT. Its protein product is CSAGRPWGDTQYF.

The chain combines TRBV4-3 with TRBJ2-1; 9 bases line up with TRBD1. The CDR3 sequence is 15 residues long. Germline CDR1 and CDR2: LGHNA and YSLEER. V was clipped by 2 bases and J by 6 bases; unmatched bases: 5. The CDR3 region has the DNA TGCGCCAGCAGCCAACCGGGACAGGGTTTCAATGAGCAGTTCTTC. Amino acids: CASSQPGQGFNEQFF.

This clonotype was detected many times. The chain links TRBV10-3 to TRBJ2-5, with D perhaps matching TRBD2 (5 bases). Trimming took 3 bases from V and 3 from J, leaving 14 bases between them. The CDR3 totals 15 residues. The germline gives CDR1 ENHRY, CDR2 SYGVKD. CDR3 DNA sequence: TGTGCCATCAGTGATCCAGCGGCCACGAAAGAGACCCAGTACTTC. Its protein is CAISDPAATKETQYF.

This clonotype has more than one count but fewer than ten. The rearrangement joins TRBV12-3 or TRBV12-4 to TRBJ1-2; TRBD1 matches at 7 bases. V trimming: 2 bases; J trimming: 8 bases; junction bases outside the gene matches: 8. The CDR3 contains 14 residues. Written as DNA, the CDR3 is TGTGCCAGCAGTTTAAACAGGGACAGCGACGGCTACACCTTC. Its protein is CASSLNRDSDGYTF.

J is TRBJ2-1 and V is TRBV29-1; 7 bases are a match to TRBD2. The CDR3 contains 12 residues. V was clipped by 4 bases and J by 9 bases; unmatched bases: 6. Germline values: CDR1 SQVTM, CDR2 ANQGSEA. The CDR3 loop is CSVGGGAGEQFF. The DNA for the CDR3 is TGCAGCGTTGGGGGAGGGGCAGGTGAGCAGTTCTTC.